The clone carrying this T cell receptor beta chain was detected many times. Its target is not known. The sample comes from a study of prognosis after radiotherapy for stage I lung cancer. Study-wide results and limits: Metastatic and non-metastatic patients reportedly diverged in TRBV and TRBJ gene usage. Stereotactic body radiation therapy was followed by a fall in unique TCR clone counts, with a median of approximately 10,000 versus 7,000.

Researchers used two-round multiplex PCR to amplify TCR beta CDR3 starting from genomic DNA. The first round of PCR was done with primers that matched each TRBV and TRBJ gene. TCRdb independently ran MiXCR on the multiplex PCR reads; one entry per CDR3 protein. The sample consists of approximately 20,000 distinct CDR3 sequences, about a quarter of them appearing once. At both of two time points, 5 to 6.5 milliliters of peripheral blood were drawn. The V gene's germline CDR1 is SNHLY and CDR2 FYNNEI. The CDR3 runs 15 residues. V gave up 10 bases and J gave up 1 base, with 19 bases separating them. The sequence was collected from a donor aged 50 or older with non-small cell lung cancer. The chain recombines TRBV2 with TRBJ1-1; TRBD1 is a possible D gene (5 bases). The source was PBMCs, collected before or after stereotactic body radiation therapy (not recorded which). The CDR3 here is CAIDRPGTENTEAFF. The DNA for the CDR3 is TGTGCCATCGACCGACCCGGGACGGAGAACACTGAAGCTTTCTTT.